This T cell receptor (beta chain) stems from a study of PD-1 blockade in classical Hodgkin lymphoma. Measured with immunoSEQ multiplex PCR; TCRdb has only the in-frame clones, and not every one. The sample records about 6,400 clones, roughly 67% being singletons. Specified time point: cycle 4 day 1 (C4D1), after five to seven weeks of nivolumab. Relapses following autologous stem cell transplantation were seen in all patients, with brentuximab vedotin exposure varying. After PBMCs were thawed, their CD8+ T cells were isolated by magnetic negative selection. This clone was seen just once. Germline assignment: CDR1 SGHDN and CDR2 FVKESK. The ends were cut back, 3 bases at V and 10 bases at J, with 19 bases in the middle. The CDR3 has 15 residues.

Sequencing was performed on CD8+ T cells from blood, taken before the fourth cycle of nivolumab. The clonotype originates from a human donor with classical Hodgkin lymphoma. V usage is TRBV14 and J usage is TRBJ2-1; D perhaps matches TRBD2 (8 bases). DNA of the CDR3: TGTGCCAGCAGCCACTTTACAGGGGCGGGGGGCGAGCAGTTCTTC. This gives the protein CASSHFTGAGGEQFF.